Following are 20 T cell receptor beta chains from one sample sequenced in a study of CD8+CD57+ T cells in acquired aplastic anemia. Patients selected for sequencing had displayed CD8+CD57+ cell expansion by flow cytometry. Both TCR beta VDJ combination and CDR3 sequence profiling were carried out. Genomic DNA was the template for this profiling. TCRdb re-called the reads through MiXCR, storing one row per CDR3 protein. The sample consists of 55,000 to 60,000 distinct CDR3 sequences, approximately 50% of them appearing once. Sequences were obtained from sorted CD4+, CD8+, or CD8+CD57+ T cells (not recorded which) from PBMCs. The receptors derive from a human donor with aplastic anemia.

As regards this clonotype: A much more abundant neighbour one base away suggests this may be a read error. The chain carries TRBV5-1 and TRBJ2-3, with 9 positions matching TRBD2. The CDR3 extends over 16 amino acids. Germline V lookup: CDR1 SGHRS, CDR2 YFSETQ. Written as DNA, the CDR3 is TGCGCCCGCAGCTTCTCGCGGGGGGGCAGCTCCAATACGCAGTATTTT. Its protein product is CARSFSRGGSSNTQYF.

The chain joins TRBV25-1 to TRBJ1-3; 8 bases fit TRBD1. The CDR3 has 14 residues. The V gene end was trimmed by 6 bases and the J gene end by 4 bases; junction bases not matched to a gene: 5. Germline assignment: CDR1 MGHDK and CDR2 SYGVNS. In DNA, the CDR3 is TGTGCCAGCAGCAGGGGGCGCGACGGAAACACCATATATTTT. It translates to CASSRGRDGNTIYF.

The chain has TRBV24-1 and TRBJ2-5; D remains ambiguous. The CDR3 contains 15 residues. V was cut by 1 base and J by 5 bases, with 13 bases left in between. The germline V gene has CDR1 KGHDR and CDR2 SFDVKD. The CDR3: CATSDLDTAVETQYF. CDR3 bases: TGTGCCACCAGTGATTTAGATACGGCGGTCGAGACCCAGTACTTC.

J is TRBJ1-5 and V is TRBV25-1, with 11 bases fitting TRBD1. The CDR3 has 14 amino acids. Germline CDR1 MGHDK, CDR2 SYGVNS. J was trimmed by 5 bases and V by 7 bases; bases with no gene match: 4. The CDR3, as DNA: TGTGCCAGCACAGGGACAGGGGGTGATCAGCCCCAGCATTTT. Its translation: CASTGTGGDQPQHF.

The V call is TRBV4-1, the J call TRBJ1-2, with TRBD1 matching over 7 bases. CDR1 is MGHRA and CDR2 is YSYEKL in the germline V gene. CDR3 length: 17 residues. V lost 2 bases and J lost 4; bases outside the gene matches: 13. CDR3 coding DNA: TGCGCCAGCAGCCAACACCATGGAGGGGACAGCCTCTATGGCTACACCTTC. Protein: CASSQHHGGDSLYGYTF.

This chain uses TRBV2 with TRBJ1-5; D unresolved. The CDR3 length is 13 residues. The V gene's germline CDR1 is SNHLY and CDR2 FYNNEI. Trimming took 2 bases from V and 0 from J, leaving 2 bases between them. In DNA, the CDR3 is TGTGCCAGCAGTGAACATAGCAATCAGCCCCAGCATTTT. The encoded protein is CASSEHSNQPQHF.

V is TRBV2 and J is TRBJ2-5; TRBD2 is a possible D gene (6 bases). Trimming left V 6 bases short and J 0 bases short, with 11 bases between. The germline V gene has CDR1 SNHLY and CDR2 FYNNEI. The CDR3 has 14 residues. The CDR3 sequence is CASSAGRYQETQYF. CDR3 bases: TGTGCCAGCAGCGCGGGACGGTACCAAGAGACCCAGTACTTC.

The rearrangement joins TRBV7-6 to TRBJ1-3; D is perhaps TRBD1 (5 bases). Trimming removed 0 bases from V and 7 bases from J, with 7 bases in between. Per germline, CDR1 SGHVS and CDR2 FNYEAQ. The CDR3 has 13 residues. The CDR3 sequence: CASSLAAGNTIYF. CDR3 nucleotides: TGTGCCAGCAGCTTAGCGGCAGGGAACACCATATATTTT.

The chain is built from TRBV29-1 and TRBJ2-5, with TRBD1 matching 9 bases. V lost 4 bases, J lost 2 bases, and 2 bases stayed unmatched. The germline V gene has CDR1 SQVTM and CDR2 ANQGSEA. The CDR3 extends over 13 amino acids. The CDR3 DNA follows: TGCAGCGTTGCGGGGACAGGGCAAGAGACCCAGTACTTC. This sequence encodes CSVAGTGQETQYF. The full variable domain, in which reference TRBV29-1 and TRBJ2-5 provide the parts outside the CDR3, is SAVISQKPSRDICQRGTSLTIQCQVDSQVTMMFWYRQQPGQSLTLIATANQGSEATYESGFVIDKFPISRPNLTFSTLTVSNMSPEDSSIYLCSVAGTGQETQYFGPGTRLLVL.

The rearrangement links TRBV9 to TRBJ2-1; D perhaps matches TRBD2 (6 bases). Germline V CDR1 and CDR2: SGDLS, YYNGEE. The CDR3 extends over 15 amino acids. Trimming removed 0 bases at V and 5 bases at J, with 12 bases between. CDR3 bases: TGTGCCAGCAGCGTAGGGGGTAGCGGCAACAATGAGCAGTTCTTC. This gives the protein CASSVGGSGNNEQFF. Using reference TRBV9 and TRBJ2-1 for the parts outside the CDR3, the full variable domain is DSGVTQTPKHLITATGQRVTLRCSPRSGDLSVYWYQQSLDQGLQFLIQYYNGEERAKGNILERFSAQQFPDLHSELNLSSLELGDSALYFCASSVGGSGNNEQFFGPGTRLTVL.

The gene calls are TRBV7-8 and TRBJ2-7; TRBD1 aligns across 8 bases. Germline V gene sequence: CDR1 SGHVS, CDR2 FQNEAQ. The junction had 5 bases not matched to a gene; V was cut back by 6 bases and J by 4 bases. This CDR3 comprises 13 residues. The CDR3 reads CASSGQGSYEQYF. As DNA, the CDR3 is TGTGCCAGCAGTGGACAGGGCTCGTACGAGCAGTACTTC.

Ten or more counts support this clonotype. The gene calls are TRBV6-5 and TRBJ2-7; the D gene is possibly TRBD2 (5 bases). This CDR3 is 16 amino acids long. V was cut by 4 bases and J by 1 base, with 17 bases left in between. The germline CDR1 and CDR2 sequences are MNHEY and SVGAGI. The chain's CDR3 is CASSSEGVVESYEQYV. As DNA, the CDR3 is TGTGCCAGCAGTTCCGAGGGAGTTGTCGAGTCCTACGAGCAGTACGTC.

This chain links TRBV15 with TRBJ2-3, with D perhaps matching TRBD1 or TRBD2 (5 bases each). This CDR3 is built from 15 residues. Germline V gene sequence: CDR1 LNHNV, CDR2 YYDKDF (reference sequence). V dropped 0 bases and J dropped 0 bases, with 7 bases sitting between them. The CDR3, as DNA: TGTGCCACCAGCAGAGATAGGGACAGCACAGATACGCAGTATTTT. Translated: CATSRDRDSTDTQYF.

The rearrangement uses TRBV2 and TRBJ2-7, with 7 bases matching TRBD2. Trimming took 6 bases from V and 1 from J; bases not matched to a gene: 3. Per the germline V gene, CDR1 is SNHLY and CDR2 is FYNNEI. The CDR3 length is 13 residues. DNA of the CDR3: TGTGCCAGCAGACGGGGACTATCCTACGAGCAGTACTTC. It specifies CASRRGLSYEQYF. The full variable domain, in which reference TRBV2 and TRBJ2-7 provide the parts outside the CDR3, is EPEVTQTPSHQVTQMGQEVILRCVPISNHLYFYWYRQILGQKVEFLVSFYNNEISEKSEIFDDQFSVERPDGSNFTLKIRSTKLEDSAMYFCASRRGLSYEQYFGPGTRLTVT.

V is TRBV10-3 and J is TRBJ1-1, with D unclear. This CDR3 has 9 amino acids. V lost 8 bases and J 7 bases, leaving 5 bases between the germline ends. Germline CDR1 ENHRY, CDR2 SYGVKD. The CDR3 DNA reads TGTGCCATCTTCCGTGAAGCTTTCTTT. Translating it yields CAIFREAFF.

The chain uses TRBV19 and TRBJ1-5; 9 nucleotides align to TRBD1. J was trimmed by 4 bases and V by 5 bases; bases with no gene match: 6. This CDR3 has 15 amino acids. Germline values: CDR1 LNHDA, CDR2 SQIVND (reference sequence). The CDR3 region is CASSVDRGTNQPQHF. As DNA, the CDR3 is TGTGCCAGTAGTGTCGACAGGGGGACGAATCAGCCCCAGCATTTT.

The chain couples TRBV29-1 to TRBJ2-3; 7 bases align to TRBD1. Germline assignment: CDR1 SQVTM and CDR2 ANQGSEA. The CDR3 has 13 residues. V gave up 3 bases and J gave up 11 bases; unmatched junction bases: 11. The CDR3 sequence is CSVDSGQYNEQYF. Here the CDR3 DNA reads TGCAGCGTTGATTCGGGACAGTACAATGAGCAGTATTTT.

On this clonotype itself: One base away lies a much larger clone, so this may be a sequencing read error. The chain carries TRBV2 and TRBJ2-3; D perhaps matches TRBD1 (5 bases). The tail of the sequence fits TRBJ1-5 better, so the J call may be wrong. Per the germline V gene, CDR1 is SNHLY and CDR2 is FYNNEI. This CDR3 contains 15 residues. CDR3 sequence: CASRPPGLAGLTQHF. CDR3 sequence (DNA): TGTGCCAGCAGACCCCCGGGACTAGCGGGGTTAACGCAGCATTTT.

This clonotype was observed a few times. J is TRBJ1-1 and V is TRBV4-3; 10 nucleotides align to TRBD1. CDR1 LGHNA and CDR2 YSLEER come from the germline V gene. This CDR3 contains 16 residues. With V trimmed by 0 bases and J by 2 bases, 3 bases remained unmatched. DNA of the CDR3: TGCGCCAGCAGCCAAGACCGGGACAGGGGTAACACTGAAGCTTTCTTT. Encoded protein: CASSQDRDRGNTEAFF.

The chain uses TRBV24-1 and TRBJ2-3; D gene unclear. Trimming pared 5 bases from V and 0 bases from J, leaving 5 bases between. The CDR3 is 13 amino acids. Germline V gene lookup returns CDR1 KGHDR and CDR2 SFDVKD. The CDR3, as DNA: TGTGCCACCAGTGGGGCTAGCACAGATACGCAGTATTTT. Translated: CATSGASTDTQYF.